What follows are 30 T cell receptor beta chains derived from one specimen sequenced in a study of blood T cell repertoires in COVID-19. The repertoire was sequenced with immunoSEQ multiplex PCR; TCRdb's copy has only in-frame clones and lacks some. The sample carries about 440,000 clones, roughly 87% recorded once. The sample taken for sequencing was PBMCs or T cells enriched from blood (not recorded which). Receptors were obtained from a man younger than 35 who had recovered from COVID-19.

The chain employs TRBV15 and TRBJ2-1; 8 positions agree with TRBD2. CDR1 and CDR2 (germline): LNHNV, YYDKDF (reference sequence). Trimming took 6 bases from V and 3 from J; bases not matched to a gene: 4. This CDR3 is 14 amino acids long. In DNA form, the CDR3 reads TGTGCCACCAGGTCCAGCGGGAGCTACAATGAGCAGTTCTTC. This sequence encodes CATRSSGSYNEQFF.

This sequence joins TRBV9 and TRBJ2-1; D perhaps matches TRBD1 (5 bases). The CDR3 has 15 amino acids. CDR1 SGDLS and CDR2 YYNGEE come from the germline V gene. Trimming removed 0 bases at V and 2 bases at J, with 9 bases between. The chain's CDR3 is CASSVEGSPYNEQFF. CDR3 nucleotide sequence: TGTGCCAGCAGCGTAGAGGGGTCCCCCTACAATGAGCAGTTCTTC. Looking up the rest from reference TRBV9 and TRBJ2-1 gives the full variable domain: DSGVTQTPKHLITATGQRVTLRCSPRSGDLSVYWYQQSLDQGLQFLIQYYNGEERAKGNILERFSAQQFPDLHSELNLSSLELGDSALYFCASSVEGSPYNEQFFGPGTRLTVL.

The chain recombines TRBV7-9 with TRBJ1-3; D is perhaps TRBD1 (6 bases). V lost 5 bases, J lost 0 bases, and 23 bases lay in between. CDR3 size: 19 residues. Looked up from germline, CDR1 is SEHNR and CDR2 is FQNEAQ (reference sequence). The CDR3 loop is CASSLGVQGRGDSGNTIYF. The CDR3 DNA reads as TGTGCCAGCAGCCTAGGAGTGCAGGGGAGAGGAGACTCTGGAAACACCATATATTTT.

This chain links TRBV20-1 with TRBJ2-5; D is ambiguous. Per germline, CDR1 DFQATT and CDR2 SNEGSKA (reference sequence). V was shortened by 1 base and J by 3 bases, with 3 bases between the two germline ends. The CDR3 sequence is 11 residues long. For the CDR3, the DNA is TGCAGTGCTAGAGTCGAAGAGACCCAGTACTTC. This translates into CSARVEETQYF.

The chain joins TRBV19 to TRBJ1-1, with TRBD1 as a possible D gene (6 bases). Germline CDR1 and CDR2: LNHDA and SQIVND (reference sequence). Trimming shortened V by 9 bases and J by 6 bases, and 17 bases separated the two germline ends. This CDR3 has 13 amino acids. This chain's CDR3 is CASLYREGAEAFF. CDR3 bases: TGTGCCAGCCTCTATAGGGAGGGGGCTGAAGCTTTCTTT.

V gene TRBV10-2 combines with J gene TRBJ2-7; 9 bases line up with TRBD2. Germline V gene sequence: CDR1 WSHSY, CDR2 SAAADI. The V segment lost 0 bases and the J segment 4 bases; nucleotides outside the gene matches: 19. The CDR3 is 20 residues long. CDR3 coding DNA: TGCGCCAGCAGTGAGTCGATTCTATTAGCGGGGGTTGCCGACGGTTACGAGCAGTACTTC. It is translated as CASSESILLAGVADGYEQYF.

The chain recombines TRBV19 with TRBJ2-7; D not resolved. Trimming removed 4 bases at V and 3 bases at J, with 10 bases between. Germline loops: CDR1 LNHDA, CDR2 SQIVND (reference sequence). The CDR3 consists of 13 residues. CDR3 amino acids: CASSTPGDYEQYF. Here the CDR3 DNA reads TGTGCCAGTAGTACCCCCGGTGACTACGAGCAGTACTTC.

This clone was detected only once. This chain links TRBV13 with TRBJ2-1; D remains ambiguous. The germline V and J ends were trimmed by 5 bases and 8 bases, with 16 bases remaining between them. Looked up from germline, CDR1 is PRHDT and CDR2 is FYEKMQ (reference sequence). The CDR3 totals 14 residues. Here the CDR3 reads CASSLTRRLHEQFF. CDR3 nucleotides: TGTGCCAGCAGCCTAACCCGTCGCCTTCATGAGCAGTTCTTC.

The chain joins TRBV12-1 to TRBJ1-4. TRBV12-1 is labeled a pseudogene. CDR3 length: 15 residues. Here the CDR3 DNA reads TGTGCCAGCAGCTTTGGAGGGAAAATTAGGGAAAAACTGTTTTTT. This sequence encodes CASSFGGKIREKLFF.

This clone has a single count. The V call is TRBV3-1 (or the pseudogene TRBV3-2), the J call TRBJ2-7, with TRBD1 matching over 9 bases. Germline CDR1 LGHDT, CDR2 YNNKEL (reference sequence). This CDR3 contains 14 residues. With V trimmed by 3 bases and J by 6 bases, 6 bases remained unmatched. CDR3 nucleotides: TGTGCCAGCAGCCACCCGGGACAGGGTGTCGAGCAGTACTTC. Amino acids: CASSHPGQGVEQYF.

The chain combines TRBV24-1 with TRBJ2-2; D not resolved. Per germline, CDR1 KGHDR and CDR2 SFDVKD. The V gene lost 9 bases and the J gene lost 6 bases, with 7 bases spanning the gap. The CDR3 totals 11 residues. CDR3 residues: CATLAAGELFF. In nucleotides, the CDR3 is TGTGCCACCCTCGCGGCCGGGGAGCTGTTTTTT.

J is TRBJ1-2 and V is TRBV11-3; no definite D call. CDR1 is SGHNT, CDR2 YENEEA, per germline. The CDR3 loop spans 12 amino acids. Trimming left V 8 bases short and J 4 bases short, with 11 bases between. The CDR3 sequence: CASGTQPYGYTF. In nucleotides, the CDR3 is TGTGCCAGCGGCACACAGCCCTATGGCTACACCTTC.

J is TRBJ2-2 and V is TRBV5-1; unclear D gene. CDR1 and CDR2 from the germline V gene are SGHRS and YFSETQ. V lost 0 bases and J lost 2, with 8 bases in between. There are 15 residues in the CDR3. In nucleotides, the CDR3 is TGCGCCAGCAGCTTGGTGCAACTTAACACCGGGGAGCTGTTTTTT. As protein: CASSLVQLNTGELFF.

V is TRBV7-9 and J is TRBJ2-3, with TRBD1 as a possible D gene (6 bases). Trimming removed 4 bases at V and 2 bases at J, with 13 bases between. Germline assignment: CDR1 SEHNR and CDR2 FQNEAQ (reference sequence). There are 15 residues in the CDR3. The CDR3 here is CASSYSGTTTDTQYF. CDR3 nucleotides: TGTGCCAGCAGCTACTCCGGGACAACCACAGATACGCAGTATTTT.

The genes are TRBV29-1 and TRBJ1-6; D unclear. The CDR3 totals 15 residues. With 4 bases removed from V and 8 bases from J, the gap between germline ends came to 18 bases. Germline V gene sequence: CDR1 SQVTM, CDR2 ANQGSEA. In DNA, the CDR3 is TGCAGCGTTGTACAACTCCAGGTCTTTTATTCACCCCTCCACTTT. Its protein product is CSVVQLQVFYSPLHF.

This chain links TRBV19 with TRBJ1-4; D not resolved. The CDR3 runs to 15 residues. Germline V lookup: CDR1 LNHDA, CDR2 SQIVND (reference sequence). V was shortened by 5 bases and J by 8 bases, with 18 bases between the two germline ends. The CDR3 here is CASSRQQVSGEKLFF. As DNA, the CDR3 is TGTGCCAGTAGTCGCCAGCAGGTCTCTGGGGAAAAACTGTTTTTT.

The chain has TRBV7-8 and TRBJ1-5, with a tentative D call TRBD1 (5 bases). V lost 4 bases, J lost 9 bases, and 10 bases lay in between. Germline V lookup: CDR1 SGHVS, CDR2 FQNEAQ. CDR3 length: 12 residues. CDR3 sequence reads: CASSSMGGPQHF. CDR3 bases: TGTGCCAGCAGCTCCATGGGGGGGCCCCAGCATTTT.

This chain links TRBV29-1 with TRBJ2-7; 7 bases are shared with TRBD1. V gave up 5 bases and J gave up 2 bases; unmatched junction bases: 3. This CDR3 is 12 amino acids long. Germline assignment: CDR1 SQVTM and CDR2 ANQGSEA. This chain's CDR3 is CSVRDRAYEQYF. The CDR3 bases are TGCAGCGTTCGGGACAGAGCCTACGAGCAGTACTTC.

This chain links TRBV30 with TRBJ1-1, with a weak D call TRBD1 (6 bases). CDR1 is GTSNPN, CDR2 SVGIG, per germline (reference sequence). The CDR3 is 12 amino acids. The germline V and J ends were trimmed by 3 bases and 7 bases, with 12 bases remaining between them. Written as DNA, the CDR3 is TGTGCCTGGAGCCAGGGGAAAAGTGAAGCTTTCTTT. It codes for CAWSQGKSEAFF.

The chain has TRBV29-1 and TRBJ2-3, with 16 bases aligning to TRBD2. The V gene end was trimmed by 0 bases and the J gene end by 3 bases; junction bases not matched to a gene: 9. CDR1 and CDR2 from the germline V gene are SQVTM and ANQGSEA. The CDR3 totals 19 residues. CDR3 region: CSVEDPPGLAGGLTDTQYF. CDR3 sequence (DNA): TGCAGCGTTGAAGATCCTCCGGGACTAGCGGGAGGGCTTACAGATACGCAGTATTTT.

V and J are TRBV10-1 and TRBJ2-7, with D maybe TRBD2 (5 bases). This CDR3 spans 14 amino acids. Germline CDR1 WNHNN, CDR2 SYGVQD (reference sequence). The ends were cut back, 5 bases at V and 2 bases at J, with 13 bases in the middle. Written as DNA, the CDR3 is TGCGCCAGCAGTCTAAGCGGCCTAACCTACGAGCAGTACTTC. Protein: CASSLSGLTYEQYF.

The V call is TRBV27, the J call TRBJ1-1, with 7 bases matching TRBD1. Germline assignment: CDR1 MNHEY and CDR2 SMNVEV (reference sequence). Germline trimming cut 8 bases from V and 3 bases from J; bases unmatched to any gene: 6. The CDR3 length is 13 residues. The CDR3 loop is CASGTGAHTEAFF. CDR3 coding DNA: TGTGCCAGCGGAACAGGGGCTCACACTGAAGCTTTCTTT.

Written as DNA, the CDR3 is TGCGCCAGCAGCTACAGCGGGATAAACGAGCAGTACTTC. Protein sequence: CASSYSGINEQYF. The chain couples TRBV5-1 to TRBJ2-7; 7 bases agree with TRBD2. V shed 3 bases, J shed 5 bases, and the junction held 5 bases outside the gene matches. The CDR3 runs to 13 residues. CDR1 is SGHRS, CDR2 YFSETQ, per germline.

This chain links TRBV21-1 with TRBJ2-5; whether TRBD1, the table's D call, matches the DNA was not checked. TRBV21-1 is a pseudogene segment. CDR3 size: 15 residues. As DNA, the CDR3 is TGTGCCAGCAGCAAAGGAAGGGGGCGACAAGAGACCCAGTACTTC. Protein sequence: CASSKGRGRQETQYF.

CDR3 loop: CASSVVGGRVHEQFF. DNA for the CDR3: TGTGCCAGCAGCGTAGTTGGCGGGAGGGTCCATGAGCAGTTCTTC. The genes are TRBV9 and TRBJ2-1; 9 bases are shared with TRBD2. Germline-derived CDR1 and CDR2 are SGDLS and YYNGEE. Unmatched junction bases numbered 6, after V lost 0 bases and J lost 8 bases. There are 15 residues in the CDR3. Drawing the rest from reference TRBV9 and TRBJ2-1, the complete variable domain is DSGVTQTPKHLITATGQRVTLRCSPRSGDLSVYWYQQSLDQGLQFLIQYYNGEERAKGNILERFSAQQFPDLHSELNLSSLELGDSALYFCASSVVGGRVHEQFFGPGTRLTVL.

The chain recombines TRBV20-1 with TRBJ2-3, with D perhaps matching TRBD1 (6 bases). This CDR3 has 15 amino acids. V was pared by 3 bases and J by 1 base, with 14 bases between. In germline, CDR1 is DFQATT, CDR2 SNEGSKA (reference sequence). This CDR3 is CSASDPGHRTDTQYF. The CDR3 DNA sequence: TGCAGTGCTAGTGACCCGGGACACCGCACAGATACGCAGTATTTT.

V and J are TRBV19 and TRBJ2-1; D is uncertain. Germline loops: CDR1 LNHDA, CDR2 SQIVND (reference sequence). The CDR3 has 14 amino acids. Trimming cost V 9 bases and J 1 base, with 13 bases left between them. The DNA of the CDR3 is TGTGCCAGCAGAAAAGAAGTATCCTACAATGAGCAGTTCTTC. This encodes CASRKEVSYNEQFF.

The chain uses TRBV2 and TRBJ1-2; D not certain. The CDR3 contains 12 residues. V lost 6 bases to trimming and J lost 8 bases, with 13 bases between them. CDR1 and CDR2 from the germline V gene are SNHLY and FYNNEI. The CDR3 DNA reads as TGTGCCAGCAGGTCAGGATTCTACGGCTACACCTTC. As protein: CASRSGFYGYTF.

The genes are TRBV5-4 and TRBJ1-2; 8 bases line up with TRBD1. CDR1 and CDR2 from the germline V gene are SGHNT and YYREEE (reference sequence). J was trimmed by 8 bases and V by 3 bases; bases with no gene match: 6. This CDR3 comprises 13 residues. CDR3 protein: CASSSQGAAGYTF. The CDR3 nucleotides are TGTGCCAGCAGCTCCCAGGGGGCTGCCGGCTACACCTTC.

This chain links TRBV12-3 or TRBV12-4 with TRBJ1-5; D is perhaps TRBD1 (5 bases). The CDR3 spans 13 residues. V shed 5 bases and J shed 6 bases, with 11 bases lying between them. The CDR3 is CASSALGGQPQHF. CDR3 nucleotides: TGTGCCAGCAGTGCACTGGGGGGTCAGCCCCAGCATTTT.